This T cell receptor (beta chain) was identified during a study of Ad26.COV2.S vaccination and SARS-CoV-2 variants. Stated treatment: some 19 received Ad26.COV2.S at low or high dose, single or two shots; about 5 received placebo; per-sample allocation not given. Sampling was done on day 63 after the first vaccine or placebo injection. The individual, an adult aged 18-55 years, was a donor in Boston. Participants' vaccine, an Ad26 vector, delivered Wuhan-strain SARS-CoV-2 spike. The CDR3 consists of 16 residues. With 1 base removed from V and 5 bases from J, the gap between germline ends came to 14 bases. Germline values: CDR1 KGHSH, CDR2 LQKENI. This clone was detected only once. The protocol was immunoSEQ multiplex PCR, while the TCRdb copy is restricted to in-frame clones and leaves out a portion. The profile shows 350,000 to 450,000 clones, around 91% of them singletons.

The receptor comes from a person aged 18-60 years who received the Ad26.COV2.S COVID-19 vaccine or a placebo. Sequences were derived from peripheral blood, sampled in a trial of Ad26.COV2.S vaccine versus placebo. The chain joins TRBV18 to TRBJ2-2; TRBD1 is a possible D gene (5 bases). The DNA for the CDR3 is TGTGCCAGCTCACCACTCAGGGAAGCAAAAACCGGGGAGCTGTTTTTT. Protein product: CASSPLREAKTGELFF.